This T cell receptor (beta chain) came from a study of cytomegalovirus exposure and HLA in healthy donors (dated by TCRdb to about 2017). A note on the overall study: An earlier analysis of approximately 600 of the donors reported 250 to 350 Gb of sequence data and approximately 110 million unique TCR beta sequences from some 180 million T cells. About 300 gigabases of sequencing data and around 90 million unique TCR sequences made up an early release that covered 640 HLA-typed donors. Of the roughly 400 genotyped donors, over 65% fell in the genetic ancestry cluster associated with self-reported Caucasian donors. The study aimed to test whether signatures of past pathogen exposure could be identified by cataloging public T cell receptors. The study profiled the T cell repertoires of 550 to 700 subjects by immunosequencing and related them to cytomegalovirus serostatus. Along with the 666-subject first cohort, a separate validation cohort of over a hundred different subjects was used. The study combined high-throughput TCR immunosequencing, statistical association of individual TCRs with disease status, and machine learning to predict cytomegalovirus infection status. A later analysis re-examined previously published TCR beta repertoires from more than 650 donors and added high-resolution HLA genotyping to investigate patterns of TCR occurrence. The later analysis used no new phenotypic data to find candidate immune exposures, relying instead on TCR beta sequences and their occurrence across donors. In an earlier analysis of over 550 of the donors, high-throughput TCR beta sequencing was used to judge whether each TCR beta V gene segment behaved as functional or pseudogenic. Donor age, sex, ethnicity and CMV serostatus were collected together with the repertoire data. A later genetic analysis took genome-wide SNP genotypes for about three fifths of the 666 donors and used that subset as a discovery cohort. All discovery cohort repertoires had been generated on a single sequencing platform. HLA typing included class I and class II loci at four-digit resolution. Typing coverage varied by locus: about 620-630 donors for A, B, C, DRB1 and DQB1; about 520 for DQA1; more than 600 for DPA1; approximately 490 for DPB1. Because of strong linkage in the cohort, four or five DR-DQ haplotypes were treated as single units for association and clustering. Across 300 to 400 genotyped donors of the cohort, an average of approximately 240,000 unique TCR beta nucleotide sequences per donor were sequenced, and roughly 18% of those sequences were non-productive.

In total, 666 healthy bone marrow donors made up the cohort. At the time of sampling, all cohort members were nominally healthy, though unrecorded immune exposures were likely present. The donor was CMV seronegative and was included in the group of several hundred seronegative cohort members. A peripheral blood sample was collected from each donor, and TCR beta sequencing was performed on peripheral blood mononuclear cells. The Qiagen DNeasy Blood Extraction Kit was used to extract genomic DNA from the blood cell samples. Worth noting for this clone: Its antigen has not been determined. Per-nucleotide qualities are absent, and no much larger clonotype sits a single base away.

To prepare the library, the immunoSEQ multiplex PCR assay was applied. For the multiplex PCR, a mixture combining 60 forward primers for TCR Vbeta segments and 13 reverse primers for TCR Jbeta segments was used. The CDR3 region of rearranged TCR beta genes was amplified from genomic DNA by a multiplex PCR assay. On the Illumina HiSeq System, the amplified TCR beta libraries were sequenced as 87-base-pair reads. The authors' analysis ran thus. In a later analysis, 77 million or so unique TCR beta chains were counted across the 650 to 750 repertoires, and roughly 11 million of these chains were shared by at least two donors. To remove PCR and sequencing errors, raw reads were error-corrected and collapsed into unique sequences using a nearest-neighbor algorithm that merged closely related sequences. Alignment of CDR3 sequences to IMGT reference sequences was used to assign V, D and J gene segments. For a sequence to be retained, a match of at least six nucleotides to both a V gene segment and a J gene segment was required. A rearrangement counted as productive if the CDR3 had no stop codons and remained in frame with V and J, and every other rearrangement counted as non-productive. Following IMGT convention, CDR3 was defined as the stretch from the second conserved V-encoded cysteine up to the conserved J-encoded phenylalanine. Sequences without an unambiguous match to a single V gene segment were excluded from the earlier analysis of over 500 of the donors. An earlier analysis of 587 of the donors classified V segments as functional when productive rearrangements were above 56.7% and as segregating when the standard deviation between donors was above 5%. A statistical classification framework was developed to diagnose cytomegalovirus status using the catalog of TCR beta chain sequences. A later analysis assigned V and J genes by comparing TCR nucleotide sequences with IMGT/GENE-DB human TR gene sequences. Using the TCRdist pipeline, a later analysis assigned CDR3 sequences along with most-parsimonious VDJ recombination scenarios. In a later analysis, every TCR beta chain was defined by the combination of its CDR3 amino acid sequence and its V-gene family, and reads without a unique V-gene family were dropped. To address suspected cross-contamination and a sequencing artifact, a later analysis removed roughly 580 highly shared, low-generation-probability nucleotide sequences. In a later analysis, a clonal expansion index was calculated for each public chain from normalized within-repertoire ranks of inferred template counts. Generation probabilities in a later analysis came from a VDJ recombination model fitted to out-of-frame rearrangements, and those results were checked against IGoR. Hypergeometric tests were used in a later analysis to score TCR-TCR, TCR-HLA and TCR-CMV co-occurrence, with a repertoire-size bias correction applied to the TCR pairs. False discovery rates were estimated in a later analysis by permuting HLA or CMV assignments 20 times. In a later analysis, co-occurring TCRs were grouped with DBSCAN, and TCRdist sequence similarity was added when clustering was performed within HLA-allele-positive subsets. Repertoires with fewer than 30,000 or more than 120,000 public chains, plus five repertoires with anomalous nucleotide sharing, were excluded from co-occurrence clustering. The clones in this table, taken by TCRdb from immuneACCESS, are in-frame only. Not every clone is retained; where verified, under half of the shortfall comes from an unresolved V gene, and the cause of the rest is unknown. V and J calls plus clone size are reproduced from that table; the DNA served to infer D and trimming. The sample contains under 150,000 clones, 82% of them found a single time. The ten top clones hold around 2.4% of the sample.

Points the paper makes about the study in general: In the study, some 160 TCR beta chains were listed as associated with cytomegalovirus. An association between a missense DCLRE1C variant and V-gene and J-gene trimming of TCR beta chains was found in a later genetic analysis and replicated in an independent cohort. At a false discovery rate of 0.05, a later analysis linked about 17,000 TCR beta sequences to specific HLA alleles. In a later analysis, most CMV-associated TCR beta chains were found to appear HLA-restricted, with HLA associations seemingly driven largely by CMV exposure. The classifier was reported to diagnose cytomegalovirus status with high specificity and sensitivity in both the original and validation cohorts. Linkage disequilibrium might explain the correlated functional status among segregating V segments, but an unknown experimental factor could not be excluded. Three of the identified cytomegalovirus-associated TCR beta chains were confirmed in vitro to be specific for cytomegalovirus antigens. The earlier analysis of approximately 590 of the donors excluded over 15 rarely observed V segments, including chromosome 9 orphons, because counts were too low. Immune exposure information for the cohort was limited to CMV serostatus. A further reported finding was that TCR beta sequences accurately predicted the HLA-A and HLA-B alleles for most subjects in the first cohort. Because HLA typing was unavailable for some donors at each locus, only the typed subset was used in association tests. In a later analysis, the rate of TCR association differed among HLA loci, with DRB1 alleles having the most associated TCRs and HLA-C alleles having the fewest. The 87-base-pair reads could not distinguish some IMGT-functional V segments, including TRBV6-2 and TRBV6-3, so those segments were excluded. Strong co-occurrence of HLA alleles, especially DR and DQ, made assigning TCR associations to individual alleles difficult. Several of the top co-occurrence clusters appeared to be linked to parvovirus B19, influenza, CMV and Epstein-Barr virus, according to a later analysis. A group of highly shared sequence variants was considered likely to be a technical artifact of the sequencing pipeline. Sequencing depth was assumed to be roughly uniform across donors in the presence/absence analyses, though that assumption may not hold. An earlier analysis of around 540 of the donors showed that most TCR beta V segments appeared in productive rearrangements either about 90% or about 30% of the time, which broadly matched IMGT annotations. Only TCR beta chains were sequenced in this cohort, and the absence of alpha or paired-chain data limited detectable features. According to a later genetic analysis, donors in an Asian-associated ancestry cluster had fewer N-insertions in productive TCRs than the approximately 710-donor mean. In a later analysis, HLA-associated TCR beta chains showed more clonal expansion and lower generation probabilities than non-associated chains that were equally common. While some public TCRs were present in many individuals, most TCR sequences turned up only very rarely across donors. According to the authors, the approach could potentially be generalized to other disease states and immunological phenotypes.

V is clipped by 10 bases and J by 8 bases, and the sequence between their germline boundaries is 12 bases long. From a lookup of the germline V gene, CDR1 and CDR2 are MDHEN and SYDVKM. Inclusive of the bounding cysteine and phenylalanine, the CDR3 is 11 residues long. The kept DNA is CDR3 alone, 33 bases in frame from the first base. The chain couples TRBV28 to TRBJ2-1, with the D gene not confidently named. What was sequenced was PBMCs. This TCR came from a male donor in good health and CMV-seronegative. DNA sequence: TGTGCCACCCGATTGCGTCATGAGCAGTTCTTC. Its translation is CATRLRHEQFF. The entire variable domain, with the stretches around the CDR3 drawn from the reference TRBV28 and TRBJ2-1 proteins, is DVKVTQSSRYLVKRTGEKVFLECVQDMDHENMFWYRQDPGLGLRLIYFSYDVKMKEKGDIPEGYSVSREKKERFSLILESASTNQTSMYLCATRLRHEQFFGPGTRLTVL.